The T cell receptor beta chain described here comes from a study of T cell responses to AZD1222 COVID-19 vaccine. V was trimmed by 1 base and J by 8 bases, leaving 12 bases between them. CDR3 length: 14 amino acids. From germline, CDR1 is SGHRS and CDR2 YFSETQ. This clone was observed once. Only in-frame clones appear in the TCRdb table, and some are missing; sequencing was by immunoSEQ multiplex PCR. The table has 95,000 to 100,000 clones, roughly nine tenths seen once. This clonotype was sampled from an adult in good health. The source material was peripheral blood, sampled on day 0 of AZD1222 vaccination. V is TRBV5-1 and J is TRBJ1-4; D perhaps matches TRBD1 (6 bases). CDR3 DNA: TGCGCCAGCAGCTTGTTGGGGGCAGGCGAAAAACTGTTTTTT. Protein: CASSLLGAGEKLFF.